What follows are 27 T cell receptor beta chains derived from one specimen sequenced in a study of regulatory T cells in long-lasting Graves disease. Arm-PCR of CDR3 regions with iRepertoire HTBI primers generated TCR beta libraries. TCRdb reprocessed the multiplex PCR reads with MiXCR, giving one entry per CDR3 protein. The repertoire includes about 380,000 distinct CDR3 sequences, about 16% of them detected once, and about 24% sits in the top ten. The time point was: newly diagnosed GD, antithyroid drugs for less than 3 months. Preparation of the TCR library used RNA extracted from PBMCs. The material sequenced was peripheral blood mononuclear cells (PBMCs), taken at new diagnosis, from a patient treated with antithyroid drugs. The receptors come from a female donor with Graves disease.

This clonotype occurred many times. The chain recombines TRBV7-9 with TRBJ2-1; D may be TRBD2 (5 bases). The CDR3 has 12 residues. Per the germline V gene, CDR1 is SEHNR and CDR2 is FQNEAQ (reference sequence). The V gene lost 10 bases and the J gene lost 2 bases, with 9 bases spanning the gap. In nucleotides, the CDR3 is TGTGCCACCTTGCGGGCCTACAATGAGCAGTTCTTC. This gives the protein CATLRAYNEQFF.

This clonotype came up many times. The chain has TRBV6-1 and TRBJ2-7; 7 bases fit TRBD1. The CDR3 consists of 14 residues. V shed 6 bases and J 5 bases; nucleotides not matched to a gene: 10. Germline V gives CDR1 MNHNS, CDR2 SASEGT. Here the CDR3 DNA reads TGTGCCAGCAGCTTTCGACAGGGCAGGAACGAGCAGTACTTC. Residues: CASSFRQGRNEQYF.

This clonotype was counted many times. The chain recombines TRBV29-1 with TRBJ2-7, with TRBD1 identical over 8 bases. The CDR3 runs 16 residues. Trimming removed 5 bases from V and 0 bases from J; junction bases left unmatched: 12. Germline-derived CDR1 and CDR2 are SQVTM and ANQGSEA. CDR3 sequence (DNA): TGCAGCGTTCCAGACGCCAGGGGGCTAAACTCCTACGAGCAGTACTTC. This translates into CSVPDARGLNSYEQYF.

The rearrangement links TRBV7-2 to TRBJ2-3; a weak D match, TRBD2 (5 bases). V was trimmed by 5 bases and J by 4 bases, leaving 10 bases between them. CDR1 and CDR2 (germline): SGHTA, FQGNSA. The CDR3 contains 13 residues. CDR3: CASSHGEPDTQYF. The DNA of the CDR3 is TGTGCCAGCAGCCACGGGGAGCCAGATACGCAGTATTTT. The whole variable domain, filled in from reference TRBV7-2 and TRBJ2-3, reads GAGVSQSPSNKVTEKGKDVELRCDPISGHTALYWYRQSLGQGLEFLIYFQGNSAPDKSGLPSDRFSAERTGGSVSTLTIQRTQQEDSAVYLCASSHGEPDTQYFGPGTRLTVL.

The table lists this clonotype with many counts. This chain links TRBV28 with TRBJ1-1; D is undetermined. V dropped 8 bases and J dropped 1 base, with 14 bases sitting between them. CDR3 length: 14 amino acids. CDR1 is MDHEN and CDR2 is SYDVKM in the germline V gene. The CDR3: CASSWYTGNTEAFF. The CDR3 region has the DNA TGTGCCAGCTCATGGTATACCGGGAACACTGAAGCTTTCTTT.

This clonotype was observed at least ten times. The genes are TRBV7-2 and TRBJ2-7, with D perhaps matching TRBD2 (6 bases). The CDR3 length is 17 residues. Germline V CDR1 and CDR2: SGHTA, FQGNSA. The V gene lost 5 bases and the J gene lost 6 bases, with 26 bases spanning the gap. CDR3 DNA: TGTGCCAGCAGCCCCCCCGGGGTTGGGGAGATCGGGGGCGAGCAGTACTTC. This codes for CASSPPGVGEIGGEQYF.

This clonotype was counted ten times or more. This rearrangement joins TRBV25-1 to TRBJ1-2; D is unresolved. V lost 4 bases and J lost 4, with 16 bases in between. The V gene's germline CDR1 is MGHDK and CDR2 SYGVNS. CDR3 length equals 15 residues. CDR3 sequence (DNA): TGTGCCAGCAGTGTAGGGCGGGCTCACCTCTATGGCTACACCTTC. Protein product: CASSVGRAHLYGYTF.

This clonotype came up many times. The chain carries TRBV12-3 or TRBV12-4 and TRBJ1-2; D gene ambiguous. The CDR3 spans 12 residues. The V end was cut by 3 bases, the J end by 4 bases, with 6 bases between. For the CDR3, the DNA is TGTGCCAGCAGTTTCGGTAGCTATGGCTACACCTTC. Encoded protein: CASSFGSYGYTF.

A word on this clonotype: A read error is likely here: a far larger clone is one base away. Because the CDR3 is missing its conserved closing phenylalanine or tryptophan, this is likely a read error. The V call is TRBV6-4, the J call TRBJ1-2; TRBD1 matches at 7 bases. The length of the CDR3 is 16 residues. In germline, CDR1 is MRHNA, CDR2 SNTAGT. CDR3 in DNA: TGTGCCAGCAGTTACTCGACGATCCCGGGACAGATCGGCTACACCCTC. This encodes CASSYSTIPGQIGYTL.

This clonotype appeared many times. V and J are TRBV6-2 or TRBV6-3 and TRBJ2-7, with D unresolved. CDR1 and CDR2 from the germline V gene are MNHEY and SVGEGT. V was shortened by 0 bases and J by 4 bases, with 10 bases between the two germline ends. The CDR3 extends over 14 amino acids. Here the CDR3 DNA reads TGTGCCAGCAGTTACTCCATGACATCGTACGAGCAGTACTTC. Its translation: CASSYSMTSYEQYF.

This clonotype was counted ten times or more. The CDR3 nucleotides are TGTGCCAGCAGTGGGGTAAGGGGAACTGGGGCCAACGTCCTGACTTTC. Translating gives CASSGVRGTGANVLTF. The rearrangement joins TRBV28 to TRBJ2-6, with TRBD1 as a possible D gene (5 bases). CDR3 length: 16 amino acids. CDR1 is MDHEN, CDR2 SYDVKM, per germline. V was cut by 5 bases and J by 2 bases, with 13 bases left in between.

This rearrangement joins TRBV10-1 to TRBJ2-1; no reliable D call. This CDR3 has 14 amino acids. Germline V CDR1 and CDR2: WNHNN, SYGVQD (reference sequence). Trimming left V 2 bases short and J 13 bases short, with 18 bases between. The CDR3 DNA reads as TGCGCCAGCAGTGAGCACCGTTGGTGGGCTGGCCAGTTCTTC. Its protein is CASSEHRWWAGQFF.

The V gene is TRBV6-2 or TRBV6-3, the J gene TRBJ2-5; 7 bases align to TRBD1. The DNA end is more similar to TRBJ2-1, so the J call may be wrong. The CDR3 totals 15 residues. Germline values: CDR1 MNHEY, CDR2 SVGEGT. The CDR3 sequence is CASSTRQGNGDEQFF. Here the CDR3 DNA reads TGTGCCAGCAGTACCAGACAGGGAAATGGCGATGAGCAGTTCTTC.

In this sample, this clonotype turned up many times. The chain is built from TRBV7-2 and TRBJ1-1, with a possible D match to TRBD1 (6 bases). Trimming shortened V by 5 bases and J by 5 bases, and 21 bases separated the two germline ends. This CDR3 is 16 amino acids long. CDR1 and CDR2 from the germline V gene are SGHTA and FQGNSA. The CDR3 region is CASSTGHVFRTTEAFF. CDR3 nucleotides: TGTGCCAGCAGCACGGGACATGTCTTTAGAACGACTGAAGCTTTCTTT.

The table lists this clonotype with many counts. The CDR3 nucleotides read TGTGCCATCACCCCCTCCCTCTCTGGAAACACCATATATTTT. Protein sequence: CAITPSLSGNTIYF. The chain links TRBV10-3 to TRBJ1-3, with D unresolved. Deletions cut 7 bases from V and 0 bases from J, with 10 bases between. This CDR3 has 14 residues. The germline gives CDR1 ENHRY, CDR2 SYGVKD.

This clonotype was seen at least ten times. The V and J genes are TRBV20-1 and TRBJ2-5; a possible D gene is TRBD2 (7 bases). This CDR3 comprises 14 residues. Germline V gene data show CDR1 as DFQATT and CDR2 as SNEGSKA (reference sequence). Trimming removed 3 bases from V and 5 bases from J, with 16 bases in between. This CDR3 reads CSASWGGGWETQYF. CDR3 in DNA: TGCAGTGCTAGCTGGGGGGGCGGTTGGGAGACCCAGTACTTC.

This clonotype appeared many times. The V call is TRBV4-1, the J call TRBJ2-2, with D perhaps TRBD1 (5 bases). Germline CDR1 MGHRA, CDR2 YSYEKL. V was pared by 0 bases and J by 7 bases, with 6 bases between. This CDR3 contains 13 residues. Written as DNA, the CDR3 is TGCGCCAGCAGCCAAGATCAGGGCGGGGAGCTGTTTTTT. Translation: CASSQDQGGELFF.

This clonotype occurred many times. Written as DNA, the CDR3 is TGTGCCAGCAGTGCTTGGGGGCAGATGAACACTGAAGCTTTCTTT. It codes for CASSAWGQMNTEAFF. This chain connects TRBV6-1 to TRBJ1-1; perhaps TRBD1 as D (6 bases). CDR1 MNHNS and CDR2 SASEGT come from the germline V gene. Trimming removed 4 bases at V and 0 bases at J, with 12 bases between. The CDR3 sequence is 15 residues long.

This clonotype was observed a single time. V and J are TRBV12-3 or TRBV12-4 and TRBJ1-5; 10 bases match TRBD1. The CDR3 covers 15 residues. Unmatched junction bases numbered 5, after V lost 5 bases and J lost 4 bases. CDR3 coding DNA: TGTGCCAGCAGTGCCCGGACAGGGGGAAATCAGCCCCAGCATTTT. The encoded protein is CASSARTGGNQPQHF.

This clonotype was observed once. This chain uses TRBV24-1 with TRBJ2-7; D is undetermined. From germline, CDR1 is KGHDR and CDR2 SFDVKD. The ends were cut back, 4 bases at V and 3 bases at J, with 15 bases in the middle. There are 15 residues in the CDR3. The CDR3 nucleotides are TGTGCCACCAGTGACCCTACCGACACCCGCTACGAGCAGTACTTC. Amino acids: CATSDPTDTRYEQYF.

This clonotype was counted only a few times. The genes are TRBV6-1 and TRBJ2-2; D remains ambiguous. V dropped 6 bases and J dropped 4 bases, with 18 bases sitting between them. The CDR3 is 16 residues long. The germline CDR1 and CDR2 sequences are MNHNS and SASEGT. The CDR3 here is CASRAKLHSGTGELFF. The CDR3, as DNA: TGTGCCAGCAGAGCAAAGTTACATTCGGGCACCGGGGAGCTGTTTTTT.

A note on this clonotype: A far larger clone is one base from this, pointing to a likely read error. The rearrangement links TRBV2 to TRBJ2-4, with D maybe TRBD2 (7 bases). The germline V gene encodes CDR1 SNHLY and CDR2 FYNNEI. This CDR3 contains 16 residues. CDR3 sequence: CASSDGEGPGGDEQLF. The CDR3 coding sequence is TGTGCCAGCAGTGATGGAGAGGGGCCGGGGGGCGATGAGCAGCTCTTC.

This clonotype appeared a few times. The rearrangement links TRBV19 to TRBJ1-1; D is undetermined. CDR3 length: 13 amino acids. V lost 7 bases and J lost 3, with 12 bases in between. CDR1 is LNHDA and CDR2 is SQIVND in the germline V gene (reference sequence). The CDR3 spells CASTIGWDTEAFF. In nucleotides, the CDR3 is TGTGCCAGTACCATCGGGTGGGACACTGAAGCTTTCTTT.

This clonotype has a count of ten or more. The genes are TRBV7-3 and TRBJ2-1; 13 bases line up with TRBD2. This CDR3 region has 17 residues. Germline assignment: CDR1 SGHTA and CDR2 FQGTGA. V was clipped by 5 bases and J by 5 bases; unmatched bases: 9. Here the CDR3 reads CASSVGLAGALNNEQFF. DNA for the CDR3: TGTGCCAGCAGCGTCGGACTAGCGGGAGCGTTGAACAATGAGCAGTTCTTC.

Comments on this clonotype: This may be a read error: a much more frequent sequence differs by one nucleotide. This chain connects TRBV7-9 to TRBJ2-1, with unresolved D. There are 14 residues in the CDR3. CDR1 SEHNR and CDR2 FQNEAQ come from the germline V gene (reference sequence). The CDR3 sequence: CVSSSSLNNNEQFF. DNA for the CDR3: TGTGTCAGCAGTTCATCCCTGAACAACAATGAGCAGTTCTTC.

This clonotype came up a few times. The chain employs TRBV18 and TRBJ1-5; tentative D call: TRBD1 (5 bases). From germline, CDR1 is KGHSH and CDR2 LQKENI. V was pared by 2 bases and J by 3 bases, with 14 bases between. The CDR3 length is 16 residues. The DNA for the CDR3 is TGTGCCAGCTCACCAGCTTCCGGGGGTGACAATCAGCCCCAGCATTTT. This codes for CASSPASGGDNQPQHF.

This clonotype was seen many times. The rearrangement uses TRBV3-1 and TRBJ1-1; a possible D gene is TRBD1 (5 bases). This CDR3 region has 15 residues. With 4 bases removed from V and 1 base from J, the gap between germline ends came to 13 bases. The V gene's germline CDR1 is LGHDT and CDR2 YNNKEL (reference sequence). The CDR3: CASSLPGGGNTEAFF. CDR3 in DNA: TGTGCCAGCAGCCTCCCCGGTGGGGGGAACACTGAAGCTTTCTTT.